This entry lists 8 T cell receptor beta chains sequenced from one sample in a study of response to subunit inactivated influenza vaccine. TCRdb fed the RT-PCR reads into MiXCR, producing one record per CDR3 protein. The sample has 700,000 to 900,000 distinct CDR3 sequences, 21% seen once. The specimen was PBMCs from blood, collected 4 to 6 days after vaccination. The origin of the receptors is a man between 50 and 59 years old who received an inactivated influenza vaccine.

This clonotype was seen more than once but under ten times. V usage is TRBV24-1 and J usage is TRBJ2-3, with D perhaps TRBD1 or TRBD2 (5 bases each). V was pared by 1 base and J by 4 bases, with 17 bases between. Germline CDR1 KGHDR, CDR2 SFDVKD. CDR3 length: 17 amino acids. The CDR3 protein is CATSDFKGRERADTQYF. CDR3 bases: TGTGCCACCAGTGATTTTAAAGGCAGGGAGAGGGCAGATACGCAGTATTTT.

The chain employs TRBV4-1 and TRBJ2-1; TRBD2 might be the D (5 bases). The CDR3 runs 13 residues. Trimming stripped 5 bases from V and 8 bases from J, with 13 bases between. Germline lookup yields CDR1 MGHRA and CDR2 YSYEKL. The CDR3 is CASSYSGWDEQFF. The CDR3 nucleotides are TGCGCCAGCAGCTACTCGGGGTGGGATGAGCAGTTCTTC.

This sequence joins TRBV15 and TRBJ2-3; D is possibly TRBD2 (6 bases). Looked up from germline, CDR1 is LNHNV and CDR2 is YYDKDF (reference sequence). The germline V and J ends were trimmed by 0 bases and 0 bases, with 10 bases remaining between them. The CDR3 spans 16 residues. The CDR3 region is CATSRDRGVSTDTQYF. Written as DNA, the CDR3 is TGTGCCACCAGCAGAGATCGCGGGGTTAGCACAGATACGCAGTATTTT.

In this sample, this clonotype turned up a few times. The rearrangement uses TRBV19 and TRBJ2-3, with D tentatively TRBD1 or TRBD2 (6 bases each). The CDR3 contains 16 residues. CDR1 is LNHDA and CDR2 is SQIVND in the germline V gene (reference sequence). V was cut by 4 bases and J by 0 bases, with 14 bases left in between. Written as DNA, the CDR3 is TGTGCCAGTAGTAGGGGGGCCAATCCTAGCACAGATACGCAGTATTTT. Translation: CASSRGANPSTDTQYF. Full variable domain (missing parts from reference TRBV19 and TRBJ2-3): DGGITQSPKYLFRKEGQNVTLSCEQNLNHDAMYWYRQDPGQGLRLIYYSQIVNDFQKGDIAEGYSVSREKKESFPLTVTSAQKNPTAFYLCASSRGANPSTDTQYFGPGTRLTVL.

This clonotype was observed once. Without the conserved terminal phenylalanine or tryptophan, this CDR3 likely stems from a read error. The genes are TRBV20-1 and TRBJ1-2; D gene ambiguous. The CDR3 has 11 amino acids. V lost 2 bases and J 4 bases, leaving 5 bases between the germline ends. Germline values: CDR1 DFQATT, CDR2 SNEGSKA (reference sequence). The CDR3 region is CSARYSYGYTL. The CDR3 DNA reads as TGCAGTGCTAGATACAGCTATGGCTACACCCTC.

This clonotype appeared a few times. J is TRBJ1-1 and V is TRBV29-1; TRBD1 is a possible D gene (6 bases). The germline CDR1 and CDR2 sequences are SQVTM and ANQGSEA. This CDR3 has 12 amino acids. V lost 6 bases and J 10 bases, leaving 18 bases between the germline ends. The DNA of the CDR3 is TGCAGCGTAGACCCGGGACATTCCGGAGCTTTCTTT. It encodes CSVDPGHSGAFF.

This clonotype showed up just a few times. J is TRBJ1-3 and V is TRBV28; D might be TRBD1 (6 bases). The CDR3 has 16 residues. Between the trimmed V and J ends, which lost 5 bases and 2 bases, there was a span of 16 bases. Germline V CDR1 and CDR2: MDHEN, SYDVKM. As DNA, the CDR3 is TGTGCCAGCAGTCCCTTACAGGGAGTAACTGGAAACACCATATATTTT. It codes for CASSPLQGVTGNTIYF.

The chain combines TRBV5-1 with TRBJ2-7; D is unresolved. Germline values: CDR1 SGHRS, CDR2 YFSETQ. This CDR3 region has 14 residues. V lost 0 bases and J lost 1, with 8 bases in between. This CDR3 is CASSLGMGSYEQYF. In DNA form, the CDR3 reads TGCGCCAGCAGCTTGGGGATGGGGTCCTACGAGCAGTACTTC.